Shown below are 27 T cell receptor beta chains from a single sample sequenced in a study of identical twins. Each CDR3 protein is one row after TCRdb ran MiXCR on the 5' RACE reads. The sample shows hundreds of thousands of distinct CDR3 sequences, 10% to 15% of them seen only once. Another study also made use of these data, one on yellow fever vaccine responses in identical twins.

The sequencing sample was made of PBMCs. The receptors stem from a woman under 30 in good health.

The chain has TRBV14 and TRBJ2-4; 7 bases map to TRBD1. Unmatched junction bases numbered 5, after V lost 0 bases and J lost 6 bases. There are 15 residues in the CDR3. Germline V gene lookup returns CDR1 SGHDN and CDR2 FVKESK. CDR3 nucleotide sequence: TGTGCCAGCAGCCAAGAACAGGGGATCGCAAACATTCAGTACTTC. This translates into CASSQEQGIANIQYF.

This clonotype appeared a few times. The chain uses TRBV15 and TRBJ2-5, with TRBD1 identical over 7 bases. V lost 5 bases, J lost 2 bases, and 11 bases stayed unmatched. Per germline, CDR1 LNHNV and CDR2 YYDKDF (reference sequence). The CDR3 loop spans 16 amino acids. CDR3 DNA: TGTGCCACCAGCTCGTCGCCAGGGGGTAATCAAGAGACCCAGTACTTC. Protein: CATSSSPGGNQETQYF.

This clonotype was seen ten or more times. The V call is TRBV10-3, the J call TRBJ2-2; no clear D. Trimming took 2 bases from V and 1 from J, leaving 2 bases between them. The germline V gene has CDR1 ENHRY and CDR2 SYGVKD. This CDR3 spans 13 amino acids. This CDR3 is CAISEKNTGELFF. The CDR3 DNA is TGTGCCATCAGTGAGAAGAACACCGGGGAGCTGTTTTTT.

This clonotype was detected only a few times. The J gene is TRBJ2-5, the V gene TRBV28; D may be TRBD1 or TRBD2 (5 bases each). Looked up from germline, CDR1 is MDHEN and CDR2 is SYDVKM. This CDR3 comprises 15 residues. The V end lost 1 base, the J end lost 4 bases, and 13 bases lay between the germline ends. The CDR3: CASSLFGGIVETQYF. DNA for the CDR3: TGTGCCAGCAGTTTATTTGGGGGAATAGTAGAGACCCAGTACTTC. The variable domain in full, completed from reference TRBV28 and TRBJ2-5, reads DVKVTQSSRYLVKRTGEKVFLECVQDMDHENMFWYRQDPGLGLRLIYFSYDVKMKEKGDIPEGYSVSREKKERFSLILESASTNQTSMYLCASSLFGGIVETQYFGPGTRLLVL.

The chain uses TRBV12-3 or TRBV12-4 and TRBJ1-5; no firm D call. The V end lost 3 bases, the J end lost 1 base, and 13 bases lay between the germline ends. The CDR3 is 16 amino acids. CDR3 DNA sequence: TGTGCCAGCAGTTTTGGGGTATTACGGAGCAATCAGCCCCAGCATTTT. Protein: CASSFGVLRSNQPQHF.

J is TRBJ2-2 and V is TRBV4-1, with 10 bases fitting TRBD2. This CDR3 region has 17 residues. From germline, CDR1 is MGHRA and CDR2 YSYEKL. Trimming cost V 3 bases and J 0 bases; bases outside gene matches: 4. The CDR3 loop is CASSHPGLASNTGELFF. Here the CDR3 DNA reads TGCGCCAGCAGCCACCCGGGACTAGCGTCGAACACCGGGGAGCTGTTTTTT.

This clonotype came up a few times. The rearrangement uses TRBV20-1 and TRBJ2-5, with 10 bases aligning to TRBD2. CDR1 is DFQATT, CDR2 SNEGSKA, per germline (reference sequence). Trimming took 2 bases from V and 4 from J; bases not matched to a gene: 7. The CDR3 runs 15 residues. Written as DNA, the CDR3 is TGCAGTGCTAGATGGCTAGCGGGAGCGGCAGAGACCCAGTACTTC. Protein sequence: CSARWLAGAAETQYF.

This chain uses TRBV9 with TRBJ2-1; D is ambiguous. Germline lookup yields CDR1 SGDLS and CDR2 YYNGEE. The CDR3 spans 14 residues. V lost 2 bases and J lost 1, with 7 bases in between. For the CDR3, the DNA is TGTGCCAGCAGCGTTCAAGAATCCTACAATGAGCAGTTCTTC. Translation gives CASSVQESYNEQFF.

This clonotype was observed a handful of times. The chain couples TRBV10-3 to TRBJ2-2; 10 positions agree with TRBD2. This CDR3 has 20 amino acids. Germline assignment: CDR1 ENHRY and CDR2 SYGVKD. Germline trimming cut 0 bases from V and 1 base from J; bases unmatched to any gene: 11. The CDR3 sequence is CAISESKHLAGDLNTGELFF. CDR3 nucleotide sequence: TGTGCCATCAGTGAGTCGAAGCATCTAGCGGGGGACCTGAACACCGGGGAGCTGTTTTTT.

This clonotype has more than one count but fewer than ten. V is TRBV5-6 and J is TRBJ2-1; TRBD2 aligns across 8 bases. Germline V gene sequence: CDR1 SGHDT, CDR2 YYEEEE. V shed 3 bases and J 6 bases; nucleotides not matched to a gene: 8. The CDR3 has 15 residues. CDR3 in DNA: TGTGCCAGCAGCTACGGACTAGCCCCTAGCAATGAGCAGTTCTTC. This encodes CASSYGLAPSNEQFF.

This clonotype was detected only a few times. This chain connects TRBV7-9 to TRBJ2-1; D possibly corresponds to TRBD2 (5 bases). V dropped 2 bases and J dropped 6 bases, with 14 bases sitting between them. This CDR3 is 15 amino acids long. Germline assignment: CDR1 SEHNR and CDR2 FQNEAQ (reference sequence). The CDR3 DNA is TGTGCCAGCAGCTTATTGGTAGGAGGACTCAATGAGCAGTTCTTC. It yields the protein CASSLLVGGLNEQFF.

This clonotype was seen a handful of times. The CDR3 nucleotides are TGTGCCAGCAGTTCGGACAGGGCTCACGAGCAGTACGTC. Translated: CASSSDRAHEQYV. This chain uses TRBV6-5 with TRBJ2-7; TRBD1 agrees at 8 bases. Losses at the gene ends were 4 bases for V and 5 bases for J; bases not matched to a gene: 4. Germline V gene lookup returns CDR1 MNHEY and CDR2 SVGAGI. The CDR3 is 13 residues long.

This clonotype is a singleton in its sample. The V call is TRBV11-1, the J call TRBJ2-1; TRBD1 agrees at 8 bases. The germline gives CDR1 SGHAT, CDR2 FQDESV (reference sequence). V dropped 5 bases and J dropped 5; count of bases not matched to a gene: 11. There are 16 residues in the CDR3. The chain's CDR3 is CASSHARQGKDNEQFF. In nucleotides, the CDR3 is TGTGCCAGCAGCCATGCCCGACAGGGGAAGGACAATGAGCAGTTCTTC.

This chain uses TRBV6-4 with TRBJ2-2, with 9 bases that match TRBD2. The CDR3 loop spans 17 amino acids. Germline V CDR1 and CDR2: MRHNA, SNTAGT. After removal of 1 base from V and 0 bases from J, the junction contained 3 bases not matched to a gene. CDR3 nucleotides: TGTGCCAGCAGTGACTTGGCGGGAGGGCCGAACACCGGGGAGCTGTTTTTT. It codes for CASSDLAGGPNTGELFF.

The chain links TRBV5-1 to TRBJ2-7, with D maybe TRBD1 (5 bases). The germline CDR1 and CDR2 sequences are SGHRS and YFSETQ. The CDR3 has 15 amino acids. V lost 0 bases to trimming and J lost 6 bases, with 16 bases between them. The CDR3 bases are TGCGCCAGCAGCTTGGACGGCAGGGTCGAGCGCGAGCAGTACTTC. Residues: CASSLDGRVEREQYF.

This clonotype was picked up a small number of times. The rearrangement links TRBV14 to TRBJ2-3, with unresolved D. CDR3 length equals 20 residues. Trimming took 0 bases from V and 0 from J, leaving 22 bases between them. Germline V gene sequence: CDR1 SGHDN, CDR2 FVKESK. CDR3 nucleotides: TGTGCCAGCAGCCAAGATTGGGTCATGGTGAGAGATTCTAGCACAGATACGCAGTATTTT. It codes for CASSQDWVMVRDSSTDTQYF.

This chain links TRBV7-8 with TRBJ1-6; 8 bases agree with TRBD1. V lost 5 bases and J lost 7; bases outside the gene matches: 7. Per germline, CDR1 SGHVS and CDR2 FQNEAQ. This CDR3 spans 15 amino acids. CDR3 nucleotide sequence: TGTGCCAGCAGCGCCCGGACAGGGCAAAATTCACCCCTCCACTTT. As protein: CASSARTGQNSPLHF.

This chain connects TRBV5-6 to TRBJ2-4; D is unclear. Germline assignment: CDR1 SGHDT and CDR2 YYEEEE. The CDR3 spans 12 residues. The V gene lost 6 bases and the J gene lost 4 bases, with 8 bases spanning the gap. CDR3 bases: TGTGCCAGCACCGACCTAAAAAACATTCAGTACTTC. Protein product: CASTDLKNIQYF. The full variable domain, completed using reference TRBV5-6 and TRBJ2-4, is DAGVTQSPTHLIKTRGQQVTLRCSPKSGHDTVSWYQQALGQGPQFIFQYYEEEERQRGNFPDRFSGHQFPNYSSELNVNALLLGDSALYLCASTDLKNIQYFGAGTRLSVL.

The chain has TRBV12-3 or TRBV12-4 and TRBJ1-4; no clear D gene. The CDR3 has 11 amino acids. Trimming left V 2 bases short and J 10 bases short, with 5 bases between. CDR3 region: CASSLFGKLFF. The CDR3 nucleotides read TGTGCCAGCAGTTTATTCGGAAAACTGTTTTTT.

The chain links TRBV19 to TRBJ1-1; maybe TRBD1 (5 bases). The germline V gene encodes CDR1 LNHDA and CDR2 SQIVND (reference sequence). V lost 4 bases and J 0 bases, leaving 9 bases between the germline ends. This CDR3 is 14 amino acids long. For the CDR3, the DNA is TGTGCCAGTAGTAAGGGACCTTTGAACACTGAAGCTTTCTTT. Protein sequence: CASSKGPLNTEAFF.

This clonotype has only a few counts. This chain uses TRBV7-9 with TRBJ2-5, with TRBD1 matching over 8 bases. The germline V gene has CDR1 SEHNR and CDR2 FQNEAQ (reference sequence). The CDR3 is made up of 17 amino acids. V shed 2 bases, J shed 5 bases, and the junction held 13 bases outside the gene matches. The CDR3: CASSLMVAQGATETQYF. CDR3 sequence (DNA): TGTGCCAGCAGCTTAATGGTTGCCCAGGGGGCTACGGAGACCCAGTACTTC.

Many counts were recorded for this clonotype. V and J are TRBV6-1 and TRBJ1-1; 12 bases are shared with TRBD1. The V gene end was trimmed by 6 bases and the J gene end by 1 base; junction bases not matched to a gene: 3. The CDR3 is 15 residues long. Germline V gene lookup returns CDR1 MNHNS and CDR2 SASEGT. The CDR3, as DNA: TGTGCCAGCAGGGGACAGGGGGCAGGGAACACTGAAGCTTTCTTT. As protein: CASRGQGAGNTEAFF.

The chain combines TRBV12-3 or TRBV12-4 with TRBJ2-3; 11 nucleotides match TRBD2. V shed 7 bases and J 4 bases; nucleotides not matched to a gene: 7. This CDR3 has 15 amino acids. CDR3 in amino acids: CASTPIAGGADTQYF. As DNA, the CDR3 is TGTGCCAGCACCCCCATAGCGGGAGGGGCAGATACGCAGTATTTT.

This clonotype came up a few times. This chain's CDR3 is CASSLLQGGDTQYF. CDR3 in DNA: TGTGCCAGCAGTTTATTGCAGGGAGGAGATACGCAGTATTTT. The chain joins TRBV12-3 or TRBV12-4 to TRBJ2-3, with D possibly matching TRBD2 (6 bases). The CDR3 length is 14 residues. V was trimmed by 2 bases and J by 5 bases, leaving 11 bases between them.

This chain uses TRBV6-2 or TRBV6-3 with TRBJ2-1; D assignment may be TRBD1 or TRBD2 (5 bases each). V was clipped by 6 bases and J by 4 bases, with 13 bases between them. Germline lookup yields CDR1 MNHEY and CDR2 SVGEGT. CDR3 length: 14 residues. The CDR3 bases are TGTGCCAGCAGGGGGACCAACTATTACAATGAGCAGTTCTTC. Translating it yields CASRGTNYYNEQFF.

This clonotype has more than one count but fewer than ten. This sequence joins TRBV7-2 and TRBJ2-5, with 8 bases that match TRBD2. There are 15 residues in the CDR3. Germline assignment: CDR1 SGHTA and CDR2 FQGNSA. Trimming cost V 7 bases and J 3 bases; bases outside gene matches: 10. Written as DNA, the CDR3 is TGTGCCAGCACCAAAGCGGGGGTGCTAAAAGAGACCCAGTACTTC. Translation: CASTKAGVLKETQYF.

This clonotype has a handful of counts. The V and J genes are TRBV4-1 and TRBJ2-7; D might be TRBD1 or TRBD2, each matching 5 bases. In germline, CDR1 is MGHRA, CDR2 YSYEKL. V dropped 1 base and J dropped 5 bases, with 12 bases sitting between them. This CDR3 spans 14 amino acids. CDR3 nucleotides: TGCGCCAGCAGCCAAGGAATTTTGGGGGACGAGCAGTACTTC. This translates into CASSQGILGDEQYF.